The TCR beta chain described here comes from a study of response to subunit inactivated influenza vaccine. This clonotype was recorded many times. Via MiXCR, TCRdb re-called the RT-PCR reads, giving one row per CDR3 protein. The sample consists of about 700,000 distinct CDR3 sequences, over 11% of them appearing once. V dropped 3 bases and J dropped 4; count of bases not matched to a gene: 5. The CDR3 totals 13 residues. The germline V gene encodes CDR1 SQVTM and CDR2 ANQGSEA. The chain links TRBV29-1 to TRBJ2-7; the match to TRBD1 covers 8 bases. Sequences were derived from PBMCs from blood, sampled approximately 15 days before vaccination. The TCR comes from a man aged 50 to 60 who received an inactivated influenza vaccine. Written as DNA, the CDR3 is TGCAGCGTTGAGACAGGGGACACTTACGAGCAGTACTTC. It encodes CSVETGDTYEQYF.